The rows below give T cell receptor beta chains drawn from one sample of a study of CD8 T cells in Susac syndrome. In TCRdb, the immunoSEQ multiplex PCR reads were re-called with MiXCR into one record per CDR3 protein. The sample lists about 210,000 distinct CDR3 sequences, approximately 93% occurring once. Sequenced input: CD4+ T cells from PBMCs. These receptor sequences come from a human donor in good health. CDR3s leave out the opening cysteine and the closing phenylalanine or tryptophan.

CDR3 protein | V gene
ASSYPQGGGGTEAF | TRBV6-5
ASSATGHPNEKLF | TRBV7-2
ASSYSWEEGYGYT | TRBV6-5
ATSRDVNTIY | TRBV15
AWSAGPGRNNSPLH | TRBV30
ASSQASQETQY | TRBV3-1
ASSPWTSEQF | TRBV27
ASSNTGTDTQY | TRBV28
ASSYLDREAGYT | TRBV6-5
ASSFRDSTEAF | TRBV5-1
SATMISGANVLT | TRBV20-1
ASSPGDSRNQPQH | TRBV12-3/TRBV12-4
ASTSGQPLNTEAF | TRBV5-1
ASSLGGTAF | TRBV5-1
ASNLLSGGAETQY | TRBV28
ASSQMTGDVNIQY | TRBV4-2
ASTGRTDSNQPQH | TRBV6-1